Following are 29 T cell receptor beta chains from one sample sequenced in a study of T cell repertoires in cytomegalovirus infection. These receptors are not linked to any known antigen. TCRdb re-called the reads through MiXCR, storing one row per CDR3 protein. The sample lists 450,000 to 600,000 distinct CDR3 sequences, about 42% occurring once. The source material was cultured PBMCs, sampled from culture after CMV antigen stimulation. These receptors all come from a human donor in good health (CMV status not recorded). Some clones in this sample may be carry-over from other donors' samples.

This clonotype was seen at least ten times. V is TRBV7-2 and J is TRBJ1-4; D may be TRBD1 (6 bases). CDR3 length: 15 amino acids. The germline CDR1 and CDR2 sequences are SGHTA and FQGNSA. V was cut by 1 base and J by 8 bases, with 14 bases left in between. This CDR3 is CASSLVGGFKEKLFF. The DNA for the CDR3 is TGTGCCAGCAGCTTAGTAGGGGGGTTTAAGGAAAAACTGTTTTTT.

The CDR3: CASKYRVNTEAFF. In DNA, the CDR3 is TGTGCCAGCAAATACAGGGTGAACACTGAAGCTTTCTTT. This chain links TRBV28 with TRBJ1-1, with D possibly TRBD1 on 6 matching bases. In germline, CDR1 is MDHEN, CDR2 SYDVKM. The V gene lost 7 bases and the J gene lost 0 bases, with 9 bases spanning the gap. CDR3 length equals 13 residues.

CDR3 residues: CASSSRIRGASTDTQYF. The CDR3 region has the DNA TGTGCCAGCAGCTCTCGGATTCGGGGGGCTAGCACAGATACGCAGTATTTT. The V gene is TRBV7-6, the J gene TRBJ2-3; D perhaps matches TRBD2 (7 bases). Per the germline V gene, CDR1 is SGHVS and CDR2 is FNYEAQ. The CDR3 loop spans 17 amino acids. V lost 4 bases to trimming and J lost 0 bases, with 17 bases between them. Complete variable domain (other parts from reference TRBV7-6 and TRBJ2-3): GAGVSQSPRYKVTKRGQDVALRCDPISGHVSLYWYRQALGQGPEFLTYFNYEAQQDKSGLPNDRFSAERPEGSISTLTIQRTEQRDSAMYRCASSSRIRGASTDTQYFGPGTRLTVL.

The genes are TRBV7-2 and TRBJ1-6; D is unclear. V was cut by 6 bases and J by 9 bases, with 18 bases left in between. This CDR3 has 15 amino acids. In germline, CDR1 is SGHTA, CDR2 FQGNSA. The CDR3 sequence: CASSKGLAGISPLHF. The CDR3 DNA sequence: TGTGCCAGCAGTAAGGGCCTCGCGGGAATTTCACCCCTCCACTTT.

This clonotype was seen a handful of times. The CDR3 DNA is TGTGCCAGCAGCGACGGACAGGGGGCATGGAACACTGAAGCTTTCTTT. This encodes CASSDGQGAWNTEAFF. This chain connects TRBV7-9 to TRBJ1-1, with 11 bases that match TRBD1. V lost 5 bases to trimming and J lost 1 base; unmatched junction nucleotides: 6. The CDR3 sequence is 16 residues long. CDR1 and CDR2 (germline): SEHNR, FQNEAQ (reference sequence).

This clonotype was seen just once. CDR3 region: CAISDHRTGREKLFF. The CDR3 DNA is TGTGCCATCAGTGATCATAGGACAGGGCGTGAAAAACTGTTTTTT. The V gene is TRBV10-3, the J gene TRBJ1-4, with 8 bases identical to TRBD1. Trimming took 3 bases from V and 7 from J; bases not matched to a gene: 7. This CDR3 comprises 15 residues. CDR1 and CDR2 (germline): ENHRY, SYGVKD.

CDR3 DNA: TGTGCCAGCAGGGAGGGAAGGGCTAGCGGGAGTTGGAATGAGCAGTTCTTC. It yields the protein CASREGRASGSWNEQFF. The chain employs TRBV6-1 and TRBJ2-1, with 10 bases lining up with TRBD2. Looked up from germline, CDR1 is MNHNS and CDR2 is SASEGT. This CDR3 is built from 17 residues. With V trimmed by 6 bases and J by 7 bases, 15 bases remained unmatched.

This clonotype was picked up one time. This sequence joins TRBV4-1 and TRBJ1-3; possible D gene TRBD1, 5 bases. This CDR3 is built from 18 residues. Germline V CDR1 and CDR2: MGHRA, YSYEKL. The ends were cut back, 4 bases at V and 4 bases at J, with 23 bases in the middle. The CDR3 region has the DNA TGCGCCAGCAGCCGCGTACTTCCAGGGCTTCGGTCGGGAAACACCATATATTTT. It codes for CASSRVLPGLRSGNTIYF.

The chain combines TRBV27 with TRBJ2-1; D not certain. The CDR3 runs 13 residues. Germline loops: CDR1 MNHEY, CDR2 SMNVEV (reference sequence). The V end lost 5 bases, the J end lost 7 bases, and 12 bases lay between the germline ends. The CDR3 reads CASSPWLGNEQFF. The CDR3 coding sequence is TGTGCCAGCAGTCCCTGGCTTGGGAATGAGCAGTTCTTC.

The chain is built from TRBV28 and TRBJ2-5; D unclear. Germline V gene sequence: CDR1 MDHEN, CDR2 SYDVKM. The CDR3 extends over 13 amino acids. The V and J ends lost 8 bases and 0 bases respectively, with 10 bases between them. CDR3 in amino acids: CASRQPYQETQYF. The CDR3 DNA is TGTGCCAGCCGCCAGCCATACCAAGAGACCCAGTACTTC.

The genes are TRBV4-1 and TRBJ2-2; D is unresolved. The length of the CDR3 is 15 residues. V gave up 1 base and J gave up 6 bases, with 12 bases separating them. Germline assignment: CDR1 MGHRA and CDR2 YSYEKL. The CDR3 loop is CASSQVWPMAGELFF. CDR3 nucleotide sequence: TGCGCCAGCAGCCAAGTGTGGCCCATGGCCGGGGAGCTGTTTTTT.

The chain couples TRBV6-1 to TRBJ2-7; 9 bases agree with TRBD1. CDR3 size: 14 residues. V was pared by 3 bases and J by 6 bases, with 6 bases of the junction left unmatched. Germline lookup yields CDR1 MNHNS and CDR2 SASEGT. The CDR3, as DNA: TGTGCCAGCAGTGAGGGACAGGGAATTGGCGAGCAGTACTTC. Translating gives CASSEGQGIGEQYF.

The CDR3 sequence: CSVDHLGGAYNEQFF. Here the CDR3 DNA reads TGCAGCGTTGATCACCTGGGCGGAGCTTACAATGAGCAGTTCTTC. V usage is TRBV29-1 and J usage is TRBJ2-1, with no clear D. Trimming took off 3 bases at V and 4 bases at J, with 16 bases between the two ends. The germline gives CDR1 SQVTM, CDR2 ANQGSEA. CDR3 length: 15 residues.

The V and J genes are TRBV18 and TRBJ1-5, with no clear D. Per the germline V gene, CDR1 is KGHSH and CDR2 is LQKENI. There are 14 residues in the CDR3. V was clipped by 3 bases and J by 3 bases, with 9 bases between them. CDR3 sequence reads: CASSPSSDNQPQHF. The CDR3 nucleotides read TGTGCCAGCTCACCGTCGAGCGACAATCAGCCCCAGCATTTT.

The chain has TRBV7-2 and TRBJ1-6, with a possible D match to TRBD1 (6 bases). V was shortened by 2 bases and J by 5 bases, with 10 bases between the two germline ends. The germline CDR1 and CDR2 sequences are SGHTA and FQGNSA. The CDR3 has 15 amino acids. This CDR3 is CASSLMGQNNSPLHF. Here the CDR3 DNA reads TGTGCCAGCAGCTTAATGGGACAAAATAATTCACCCCTCCACTTT.

CDR3 sequence reads: CASSRLAGGDEQFF. The CDR3 DNA follows: TGTGCCAGCAGCAGACTAGCGGGGGGGGATGAGCAGTTCTTC. The chain carries TRBV7-2 and TRBJ2-1, with TRBD2 identical over 14 bases. This CDR3 spans 14 amino acids. Trimming removed 5 bases from V and 8 bases from J; junction bases left unmatched: 2. Germline assignment: CDR1 SGHTA and CDR2 FQGNSA.

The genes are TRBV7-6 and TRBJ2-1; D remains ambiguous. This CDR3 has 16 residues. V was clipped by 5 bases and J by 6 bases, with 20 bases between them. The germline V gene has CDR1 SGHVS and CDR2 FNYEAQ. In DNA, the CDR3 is TGTGCCAGCAGCCTCAGACTCCGGGCTGCAACCAATGAGCAGTTCTTC. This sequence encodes CASSLRLRAATNEQFF.

CDR3 nucleotide sequence: TGCGCCAGCAGCCCCTGGACAGGGCGGATGAACACTGAAGCTTTCTTT. Amino acids: CASSPWTGRMNTEAFF. The V gene is TRBV4-1, the J gene TRBJ1-1; 8 bases line up with TRBD1. This CDR3 spans 16 amino acids. The V gene end was trimmed by 4 bases and the J gene end by 0 bases; junction bases not matched to a gene: 7. The germline V gene has CDR1 MGHRA and CDR2 YSYEKL.

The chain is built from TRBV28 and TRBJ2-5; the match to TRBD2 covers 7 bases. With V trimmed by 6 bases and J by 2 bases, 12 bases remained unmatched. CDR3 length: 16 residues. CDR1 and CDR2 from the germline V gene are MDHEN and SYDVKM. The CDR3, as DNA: TGTGCCAGCAGCTTGAGAATCCCAGCGGGACAAGAGACCCAGTACTTC. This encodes CASSLRIPAGQETQYF. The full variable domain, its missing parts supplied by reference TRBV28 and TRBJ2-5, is DVKVTQSSRYLVKRTGEKVFLECVQDMDHENMFWYRQDPGLGLRLIYFSYDVKMKEKGDIPEGYSVSREKKERFSLILESASTNQTSMYLCASSLRIPAGQETQYFGPGTRLLVL.

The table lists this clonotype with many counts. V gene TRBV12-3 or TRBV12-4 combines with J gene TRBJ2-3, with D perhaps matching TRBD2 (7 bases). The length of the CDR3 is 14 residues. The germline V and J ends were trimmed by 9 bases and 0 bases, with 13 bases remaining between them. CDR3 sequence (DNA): TGTGCCAGTGGGGAGGGGGTCAGCACAGATACGCAGTATTTT. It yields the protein CASGEGVSTDTQYF.

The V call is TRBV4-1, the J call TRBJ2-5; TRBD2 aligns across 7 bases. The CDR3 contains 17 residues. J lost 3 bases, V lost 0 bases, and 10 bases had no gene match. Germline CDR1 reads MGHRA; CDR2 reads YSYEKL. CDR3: CASSQDRGLAGEETQYF. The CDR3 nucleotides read TGCGCCAGCAGCCAAGATCGAGGATTAGCGGGCGAAGAGACCCAGTACTTC.

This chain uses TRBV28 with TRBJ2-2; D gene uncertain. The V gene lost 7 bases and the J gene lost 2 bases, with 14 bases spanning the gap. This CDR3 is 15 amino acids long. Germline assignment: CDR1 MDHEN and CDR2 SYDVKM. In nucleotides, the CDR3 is TGTGCCAGCACCCCAGACAACAAAAACACCGGGGAGCTGTTTTTT. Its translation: CASTPDNKNTGELFF.

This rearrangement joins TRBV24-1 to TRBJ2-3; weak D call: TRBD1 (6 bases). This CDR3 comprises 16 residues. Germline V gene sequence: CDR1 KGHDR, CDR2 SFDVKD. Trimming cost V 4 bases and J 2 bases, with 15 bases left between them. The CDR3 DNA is TGTGCCACCAGTGAGCCCTCGGGACACCCCACAGATACGCAGTATTTT. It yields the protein CATSEPSGHPTDTQYF.

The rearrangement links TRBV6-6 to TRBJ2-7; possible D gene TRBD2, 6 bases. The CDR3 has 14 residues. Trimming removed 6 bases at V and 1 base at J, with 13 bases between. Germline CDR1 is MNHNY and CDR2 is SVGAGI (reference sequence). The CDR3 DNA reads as TGTGCCAGCAGACCCCCGACTAGTTCCTACGAGCAGTACTTC. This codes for CASRPPTSSYEQYF.

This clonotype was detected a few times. The CDR3 region has the DNA TGTGCCAGCAGCTTCGGGACGGTGAACACTGAAGCTTTCTTT. Amino acids: CASSFGTVNTEAFF. The chain uses TRBV11-2 and TRBJ1-1; a weak D match, TRBD1 (5 bases). The germline CDR1 and CDR2 sequences are SGHAT and FQNNGV. V was trimmed by 3 bases and J by 0 bases, leaving 8 bases between them. The CDR3 has 14 residues. Together with reference TRBV11-2 and TRBJ1-1, the CDR3 gives the full variable domain: EAGVAQSPRYKIIEKRQSVAFWCNPISGHATLYWYQQILGQGPKLLIQFQNNGVVDDSQLPKDRFSAERLKGVDSTLKIQPAKLEDSAVYLCASSFGTVNTEAFFGQGTRLTVV.

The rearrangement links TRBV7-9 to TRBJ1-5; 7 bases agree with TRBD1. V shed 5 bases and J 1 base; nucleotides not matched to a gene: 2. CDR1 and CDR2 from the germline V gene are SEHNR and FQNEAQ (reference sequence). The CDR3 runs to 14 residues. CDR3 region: CASSGQASNQPQHF. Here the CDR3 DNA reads TGTGCCAGCAGCGGACAGGCCAGCAATCAGCCCCAGCATTTT.

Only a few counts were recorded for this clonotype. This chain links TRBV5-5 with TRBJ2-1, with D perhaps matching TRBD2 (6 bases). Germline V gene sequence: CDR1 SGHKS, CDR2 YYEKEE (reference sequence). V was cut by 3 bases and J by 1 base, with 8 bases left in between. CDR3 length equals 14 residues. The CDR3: CASSYGTSYNEQFF. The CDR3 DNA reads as TGTGCCAGCAGCTATGGGACTTCCTACAATGAGCAGTTCTTC.

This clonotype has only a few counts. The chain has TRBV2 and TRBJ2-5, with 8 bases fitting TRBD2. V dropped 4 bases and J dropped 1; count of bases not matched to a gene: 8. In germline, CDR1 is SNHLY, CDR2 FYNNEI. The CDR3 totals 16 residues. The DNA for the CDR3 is TGTGCCAGCAGTGGGGATAGCGGGGTCATCCAAGAGACCCAGTACTTC. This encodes CASSGDSGVIQETQYF. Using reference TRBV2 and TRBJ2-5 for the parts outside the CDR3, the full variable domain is EPEVTQTPSHQVTQMGQEVILRCVPISNHLYFYWYRQILGQKVEFLVSFYNNEISEKSEIFDDQFSVERPDGSNFTLKIRSTKLEDSAMYFCASSGDSGVIQETQYFGPGTRLLVL.

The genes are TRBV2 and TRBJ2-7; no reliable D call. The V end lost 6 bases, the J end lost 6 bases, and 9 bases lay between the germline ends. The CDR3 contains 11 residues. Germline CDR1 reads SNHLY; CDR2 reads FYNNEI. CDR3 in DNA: TGTGCCAGCAGGGGAATCCTCGAGCAGTACTTC. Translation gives CASRGILEQYF.